Below are 9 T cell receptor beta chains sequenced from a single sample in a study of T-cell reconstitution after alpha-beta-depleted transplantation in children. Unique molecular identifiers were used in preparing the TCRbeta library. A single record per CDR3 protein comes from TCRdb applying MiXCR to the PCR reads. The table lists roughly 670,000 distinct CDR3 sequences, around 14% of them singletons. Sequencing was performed on PBMCs, taken before TCRalphabeta/CD19-depleted stem cell transplant. The receptor source for this set is a girl aged 2-10 years with congenital amegakaryocytic thrombocytopenia, due to receive a stem cell transplant.

This clonotype was seen at least ten times. Here the CDR3 DNA reads TGCGCCAGCAGACAATCGGGACAGGGTTCCTACGAGCAGTACTTC. Translated: CASRQSGQGSYEQYF. The genes are TRBV5-1 and TRBJ2-7; 9 positions agree with TRBD1. J was trimmed by 1 base and V by 5 bases; bases with no gene match: 7. This CDR3 spans 15 amino acids. The germline gives CDR1 SGHRS, CDR2 YFSETQ.

This clonotype was found many times. The rearrangement links TRBV5-1 to TRBJ2-5; perhaps TRBD2 as D (5 bases). This CDR3 spans 12 amino acids. V lost 5 bases, J lost 4 bases, and 9 bases lay in between. Germline V lookup: CDR1 SGHRS, CDR2 YFSETQ. In nucleotides, the CDR3 is TGCGCCAGCAGAGAGGGCCGAGAGACCCAGTACTTC. Protein product: CASREGRETQYF.

This clonotype showed up just a few times. This chain uses TRBV11-2 with TRBJ2-1; 8 bases align to TRBD2. The CDR3 runs to 13 residues. CDR1 and CDR2 from the germline V gene are SGHAT and FQNNGV. The ends lost 10 bases at V and 6 bases at J; junction bases unmatched: 8. The CDR3, as DNA: TGTGCCACCAGAGGGACTAGTTCCAATGAGCAGTTCTTC. Amino acid sequence: CATRGTSSNEQFF.

This clonotype was recorded at least ten times. The chain recombines TRBV7-9 with TRBJ2-7, with D possibly being TRBD2 (5 bases). The CDR3 is 12 amino acids. Germline CDR1 reads SEHNR; CDR2 reads FQNEAQ (reference sequence). The V and J ends lost 5 bases and 5 bases respectively, with 10 bases between them. CDR3 sequence: CASSPGSDEQYF. The CDR3 nucleotides are TGTGCCAGCAGCCCGGGATCCGACGAGCAGTACTTC.

This clonotype appeared a few times. The V and J genes are TRBV7-8 and TRBJ1-1; the D gene is possibly TRBD1 (6 bases). Germline assignment: CDR1 SGHVS and CDR2 FQNEAQ. This CDR3 is 14 amino acids long. The V gene lost 2 bases and the J gene lost 4 bases, with 11 bases spanning the gap. The CDR3 sequence is CASSLHPGATEAFF. CDR3 DNA sequence: TGTGCCAGCAGCTTACACCCAGGGGCCACTGAAGCTTTCTTT. Supplemented by reference TRBV7-8 and TRBJ1-1, the full variable domain reads GAGVSQSPRYKVAKRGQDVALRCDPISGHVSLFWYQQALGQGPEFLTYFQNEAQLDKSGLPSDRFFAERPEGSVSTLKIQRTQQEDSAVYLCASSLHPGATEAFFGQGTRLTVV.

This clonotype was detected many times. This chain connects TRBV12-3 or TRBV12-4 to TRBJ2-1; D is uncertain. The CDR3 covers 16 residues. V was pared by 5 bases and J by 7 bases, with 21 bases between. DNA of the CDR3: TGTGCCAGCAGTCCGGCTCCTCGGTCCCCACAGAATGAGCAGTTCTTC. As protein: CASSPAPRSPQNEQFF.

Many counts were recorded for this clonotype. The chain joins TRBV20-1 to TRBJ2-2, with D unresolved. V lost 3 bases to trimming and J lost 7 bases, with 15 bases between them. Germline CDR1 is DFQATT and CDR2 is SNEGSKA (reference sequence). This CDR3 has 14 residues. The CDR3 here is CSASSQLTIGELFF. The CDR3 region has the DNA TGCAGTGCTAGTAGTCAGCTAACTATCGGGGAGCTGTTTTTT.

Points on this clonotype: This may come from a read error, since a much larger clone is one base off. CDR3: CAITPGMGQSGDEQFF. The CDR3 nucleotides are TGTGCCATCACCCCAGGAATGGGACAGTCCGGGGATGAGCAGTTCTTC. V usage is TRBV10-3 and J usage is TRBJ2-1; the match to TRBD1 covers 7 bases. CDR1 is ENHRY, CDR2 SYGVKD, per germline. The CDR3 loop spans 16 amino acids. Germline trimming cut 7 bases from V and 8 bases from J; bases unmatched to any gene: 17.

Only a few counts were recorded for this clonotype. The chain combines TRBV27 with TRBJ2-2; 12 bases match TRBD2. Germline-derived CDR1 and CDR2 are MNHEY and SMNVEV (reference sequence). The V gene end was trimmed by 0 bases and the J gene end by 8 bases; junction bases not matched to a gene: 10. CDR3 size: 18 residues. The CDR3 DNA sequence: TGTGCCAGCAGTTTATCGGACGGACTAGCGGGGTTGGGGGGGGAGCTGTTTTTT. It specifies CASSLSDGLAGLGGELFF.